The rows below give T cell receptor beta chains drawn from one sample of a study of blood T cell repertoires in COVID-19. Clones were sequenced by immunoSEQ multiplex PCR, and TCRdb holds only the in-frame ones, with some missing. The table lists around 150,000 clones, around 80% of them singletons, with around 10% in the top ten. The specimen was peripheral blood. The source is a man aged 60 to 75 with active or convalescent COVID-19. Each CDR3 is given with its conserved first and last residue. Fields, in order: CDR3 DNA, CDR3 protein, V gene, clone size, D gene, J gene. The D gene is left open where the match is weak. Clone size is stated in some rows and not others, as once, few, many or a class when expanded.

TGCGCCAGCAGCTTGGCAGGGGGTGGCACAGATACGCAGTATTTT	CASSLAGGGTDTQYF	TRBV5-1	.	TRBD1	TRBJ2-3
TGTGCCAGTGGAACCCTTTTCGACAGAACTAACTATGGCTACACCTTC	CASGTLFDRTNYGYTF	TRBV19	.	.	TRBJ1-2
TGTGCCAGTAGTAGCGGGGAGACCTACGAGCAGTACTTC	CASSSGETYEQYF	TRBV19	.	.	TRBJ2-7
TGTGCCAGCAGCGCCTCCGGGACTAGCGGGAGGAACCACGAGCAGTACTTC	CASSASGTSGRNHEQYF	TRBV11-2	.	TRBD2	TRBJ2-7
TGTGCCAGCAGCGTAACACAGGGTGACACTGAAGCTTTCTTT	CASSVTQGDTEAFF	TRBV9	.	.	TRBJ1-1
TGTGCCAGCTCGGGGACTAGCGGGGTCCTTGGCACAGATACGCAGTATTTT	CASSGTSGVLGTDTQYF	TRBV18	.	TRBD2	TRBJ2-3
TGTGCCAGCAGCGTAACCGGGACAGAGTACGAGCAGTACTTC	CASSVTGTEYEQYF	TRBV9	few	TRBD1	TRBJ2-7
TGTGCCAGCAGCTTCGGCGGGGATCGCTCCTACGAGCAGTACTTC	CASSFGGDRSYEQYF	TRBV5-4	few	.	TRBJ2-7
TGTGCCAGCAGCTTAAGCGGGAGTAGCACAGATACGCAGTATTTT	CASSLSGSSTDTQYF	TRBV7-2	.	TRBD2	TRBJ2-3
TGTGCCAGCAGCCCCGCGTACCAAGAGACCCAGTACTTC	CASSPAYQETQYF	TRBV11-2	few	.	TRBJ2-5
TGTGCCAGCAGCCCAGGGGGGACAGAGAACACTGAAGCTTTCTTT	CASSPGGTENTEAFF	TRBV9	once	TRBD1	TRBJ1-1
TGTGCCAGCTCACCGCGGGACAGAGAGACCCAGTACTTC	CASSPRDRETQYF	TRBV18	few	.	TRBJ2-5
TGTGCCAGTGGAGGACAGGGCCGTTACAATGAGCAGTTCTTC	CASGGQGRYNEQFF	TRBV19	.	TRBD1	TRBJ2-1
TGTGCCAGCCGAGAAGGGACAGGGGGAGAAAAACTGTTTTTT	CASREGTGGEKLFF	TRBV2	.	TRBD1	TRBJ1-4
TGCGCCAGCAGCCCCGGGGCGCTAGCGGGGGAGAGCTCCTACGAGCAGTACTTC	CASSPGALAGESSYEQYF	TRBV5-1	.	TRBD2	TRBJ2-7
TGTGCCAGCAGCTTAGATTTAGCGGGGGGGCTTTATGAGCAGTTCTTC	CASSLDLAGGLYEQFF	TRBV11-2	.	TRBD2	TRBJ2-1
TGTGCCAGCTCACGGAATAGCGGGAGTGGCCAAGAGACCCAGTACTTC	CASSRNSGSGQETQYF	TRBV18	.	TRBD2	TRBJ2-5
TGCGCCAGCAGATCGGGGGGGCGCTTCACTGAAGCTTTCTTT	CASRSGGRFTEAFF	TRBV5-1	.	.	TRBJ1-1
TGTGCCAGCAGCCACACATGGGACAGGGGCCGAGAGACCCAGTACTTC	CASSHTWDRGRETQYF	TRBV5-6	.	TRBD1	TRBJ2-5
TGTGCCAGCAGCTTGACTATTGGGCGGGATAATTCACCCCTCCACTTT	CASSLTIGRDNSPLHF	TRBV5-6	.	.	TRBJ1-6
TGTGCCAGCAGCCCCCCTAGCGGGAGTATTACCGGGGAGCTGTTTTTT	CASSPPSGSITGELFF	TRBV3-1/TRBV3-2	.	TRBD2	TRBJ2-2
TGTGCCAGCAGCTTGACTAGGGCCACAGATACGCAGTATTTT	CASSLTRATDTQYF	TRBV7-2	once	.	TRBJ2-3
TGTGCCAGCAGCTTGGGAAATGGGCAGATTAATGAAAAACTGTTTTTT	CASSLGNGQINEKLFF	TRBV5-5	.	.	TRBJ1-4